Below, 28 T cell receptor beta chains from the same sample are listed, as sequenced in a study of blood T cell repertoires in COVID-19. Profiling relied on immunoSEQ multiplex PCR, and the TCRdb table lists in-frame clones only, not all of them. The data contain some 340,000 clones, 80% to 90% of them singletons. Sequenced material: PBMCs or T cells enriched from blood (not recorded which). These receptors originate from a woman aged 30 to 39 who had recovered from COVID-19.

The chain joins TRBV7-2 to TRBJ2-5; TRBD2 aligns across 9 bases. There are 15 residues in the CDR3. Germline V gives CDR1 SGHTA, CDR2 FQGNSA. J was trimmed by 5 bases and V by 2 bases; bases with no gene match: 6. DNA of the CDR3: TGTGCCAGCAGCTTATGGGGGGCGGGGGGGGAGACCCAGTACTTC. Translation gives CASSLWGAGGETQYF.

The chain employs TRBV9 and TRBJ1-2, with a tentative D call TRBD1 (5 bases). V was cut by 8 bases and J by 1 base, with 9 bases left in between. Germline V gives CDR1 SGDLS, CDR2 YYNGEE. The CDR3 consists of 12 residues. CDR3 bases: TGTGCCAGTGGGGCAGTTAACTATGGCTACACCTTC. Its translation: CASGAVNYGYTF.

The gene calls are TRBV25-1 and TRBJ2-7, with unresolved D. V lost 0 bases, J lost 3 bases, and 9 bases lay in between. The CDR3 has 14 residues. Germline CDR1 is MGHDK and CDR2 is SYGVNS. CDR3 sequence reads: CASSEYGEYYEQYF. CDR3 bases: TGTGCCAGCAGTGAATACGGAGAATACTACGAGCAGTACTTC.

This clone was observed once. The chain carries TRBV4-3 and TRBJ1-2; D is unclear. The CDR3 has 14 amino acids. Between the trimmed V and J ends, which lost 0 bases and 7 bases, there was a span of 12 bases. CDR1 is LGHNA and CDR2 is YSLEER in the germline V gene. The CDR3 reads CASSQDGGLGGYTF. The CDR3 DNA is TGCGCCAGCAGCCAAGATGGAGGGCTAGGTGGCTACACCTTC.

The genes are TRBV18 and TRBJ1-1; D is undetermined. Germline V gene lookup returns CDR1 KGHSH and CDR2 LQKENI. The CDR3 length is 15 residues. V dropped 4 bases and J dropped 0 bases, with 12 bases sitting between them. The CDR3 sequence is CASSHGGYVNTEAFF. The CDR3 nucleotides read TGTGCCAGCTCACACGGAGGTTACGTGAACACTGAAGCTTTCTTT.

The CDR3 loop reads CASSVAVQGTLGGYTF. The CDR3 coding sequence is TGTGCCAGCAGCGTAGCTGTACAGGGGACGTTAGGAGGCTACACCTTC. This sequence joins TRBV9 and TRBJ1-2; 7 bases match TRBD1. Germline V gene lookup returns CDR1 SGDLS and CDR2 YYNGEE. The CDR3 contains 16 residues. With V trimmed by 0 bases and J by 8 bases, 13 bases remained unmatched.

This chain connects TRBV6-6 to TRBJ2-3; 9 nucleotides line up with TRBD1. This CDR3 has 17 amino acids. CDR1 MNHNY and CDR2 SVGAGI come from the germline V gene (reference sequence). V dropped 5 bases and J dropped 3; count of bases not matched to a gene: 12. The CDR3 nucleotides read TGTGCCAGCAGTCCGTCTCCCCGGACAGGGGCTACAGATACGCAGTATTTT. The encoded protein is CASSPSPRTGATDTQYF.

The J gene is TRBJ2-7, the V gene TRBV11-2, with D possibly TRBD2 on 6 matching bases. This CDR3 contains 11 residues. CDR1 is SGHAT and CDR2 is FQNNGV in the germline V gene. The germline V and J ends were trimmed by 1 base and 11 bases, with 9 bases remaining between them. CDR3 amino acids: CASSLGGGEYF. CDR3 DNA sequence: TGTGCCAGCAGCTTAGGAGGAGGGGAGTACTTC.

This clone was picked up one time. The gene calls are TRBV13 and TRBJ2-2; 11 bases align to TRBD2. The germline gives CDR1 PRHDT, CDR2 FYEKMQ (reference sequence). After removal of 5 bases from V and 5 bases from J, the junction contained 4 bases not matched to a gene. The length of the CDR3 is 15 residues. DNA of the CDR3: TGTGCCAGCAGCCCCCGGACTAGCGGGACCGGGGAGCTGTTTTTT. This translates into CASSPRTSGTGELFF.

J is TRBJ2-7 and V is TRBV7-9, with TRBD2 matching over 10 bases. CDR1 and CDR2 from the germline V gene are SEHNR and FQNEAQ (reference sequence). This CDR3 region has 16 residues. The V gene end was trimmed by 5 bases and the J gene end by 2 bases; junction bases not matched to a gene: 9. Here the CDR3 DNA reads TGTGCCAGCAGCCACTTACAAGGACTAGCGGCCTACGAGCAGTACTTC. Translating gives CASSHLQGLAAYEQYF.

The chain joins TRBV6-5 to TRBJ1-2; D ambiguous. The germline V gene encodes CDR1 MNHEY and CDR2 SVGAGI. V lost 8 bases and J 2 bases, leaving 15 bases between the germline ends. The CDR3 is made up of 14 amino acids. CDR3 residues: CASSRLVTNYGYTF. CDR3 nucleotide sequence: TGTGCCAGCTCCAGACTCGTTACCAACTATGGCTACACCTTC.

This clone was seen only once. CDR3 loop: CASSTRPGQGYQPQHF. CDR3 sequence (DNA): TGTGCCAGTAGTACTCGACCGGGACAGGGGTATCAGCCCCAGCATTTT. The V call is TRBV19, the J call TRBJ1-5; 10 nucleotides line up with TRBD1. The junction had 8 bases not matched to a gene; V was cut back by 4 bases and J by 5 bases. Per the germline V gene, CDR1 is LNHDA and CDR2 is SQIVND (reference sequence). The CDR3 consists of 16 residues.

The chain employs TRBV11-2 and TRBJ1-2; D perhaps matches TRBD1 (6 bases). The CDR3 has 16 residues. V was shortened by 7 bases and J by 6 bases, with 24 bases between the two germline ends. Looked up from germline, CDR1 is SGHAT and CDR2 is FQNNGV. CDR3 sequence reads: CASTTIRGARGDGYTF. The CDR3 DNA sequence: TGTGCCAGCACCACCATCCGGGGGGCGAGAGGTGATGGCTACACCTTC. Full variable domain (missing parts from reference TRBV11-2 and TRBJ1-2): EAGVAQSPRYKIIEKRQSVAFWCNPISGHATLYWYQQILGQGPKLLIQFQNNGVVDDSQLPKDRFSAERLKGVDSTLKIQPAKLEDSAVYLCASTTIRGARGDGYTFGSGTRLTVV.

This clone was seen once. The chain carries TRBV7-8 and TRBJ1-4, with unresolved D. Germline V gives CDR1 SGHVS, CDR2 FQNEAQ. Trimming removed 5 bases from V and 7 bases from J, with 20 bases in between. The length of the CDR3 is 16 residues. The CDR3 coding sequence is TGTGCCAGCAGCCCCAGAGGCTGGAGGGCGGGTGAAAAACTGTTTTTT. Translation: CASSPRGWRAGEKLFF.

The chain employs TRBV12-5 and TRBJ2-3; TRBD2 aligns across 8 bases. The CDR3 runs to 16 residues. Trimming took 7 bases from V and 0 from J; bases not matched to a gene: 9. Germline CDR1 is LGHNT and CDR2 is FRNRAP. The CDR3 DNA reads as TGTGCTAGTGCTCTTAGCGGGGACCTAAGCACAGATACGCAGTATTTT. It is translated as CASALSGDLSTDTQYF.

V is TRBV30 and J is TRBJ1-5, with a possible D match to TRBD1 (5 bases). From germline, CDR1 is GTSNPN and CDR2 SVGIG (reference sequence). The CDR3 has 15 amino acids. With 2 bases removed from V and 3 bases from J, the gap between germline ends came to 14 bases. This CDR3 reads CAWSYPGTSNQPQHF. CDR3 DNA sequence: TGTGCCTGGAGTTATCCAGGGACTTCCAATCAGCCCCAGCATTTT.

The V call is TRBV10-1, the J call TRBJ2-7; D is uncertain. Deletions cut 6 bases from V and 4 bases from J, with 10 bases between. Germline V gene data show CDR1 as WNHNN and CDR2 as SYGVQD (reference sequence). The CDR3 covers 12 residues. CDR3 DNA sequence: TGCGCCAGCAGCGATGAACAATACGAGCAGTACTTC. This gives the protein CASSDEQYEQYF.

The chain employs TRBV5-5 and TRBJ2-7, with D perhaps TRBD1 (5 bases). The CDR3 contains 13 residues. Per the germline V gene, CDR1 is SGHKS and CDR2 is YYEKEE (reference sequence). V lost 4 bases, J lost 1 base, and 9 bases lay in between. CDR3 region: CASSPTGSYEQYF. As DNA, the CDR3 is TGTGCCAGCAGCCCCACAGGTTCCTACGAGCAGTACTTC.

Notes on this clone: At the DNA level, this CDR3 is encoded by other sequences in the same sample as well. The CDR3 DNA sequence: TGTGCCAGCAGTCCCCGAGGCTCCGGGGCCAACGTCCTGACTTTC. Residues: CASSPRGSGANVLTF. The rearrangement uses TRBV27 and TRBJ2-6; no reliable D call. This CDR3 is 15 amino acids long. CDR1 MNHEY and CDR2 SMNVEV come from the germline V gene (reference sequence). With 5 bases removed from V and 4 bases from J, the gap between germline ends came to 12 bases. Filled out from reference TRBV27 and TRBJ2-6, the complete variable domain reads EAQVTQNPRYLITVTGKKLTVTCSQNMNHEYMSWYRQDPGLGLRQIYYSMNVEVTDKGDVPEGYKVSRKEKRNFPLILESPSPNQTSLYFCASSPRGSGANVLTFGAGSRLTVL.

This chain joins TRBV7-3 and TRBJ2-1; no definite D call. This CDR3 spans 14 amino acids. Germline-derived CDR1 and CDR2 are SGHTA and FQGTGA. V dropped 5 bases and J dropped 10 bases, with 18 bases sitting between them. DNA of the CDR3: TGTGCCAGCAGCCCCGCTCCGCCCCGCGTCGAGCAGTTCTTC. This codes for CASSPAPPRVEQFF.

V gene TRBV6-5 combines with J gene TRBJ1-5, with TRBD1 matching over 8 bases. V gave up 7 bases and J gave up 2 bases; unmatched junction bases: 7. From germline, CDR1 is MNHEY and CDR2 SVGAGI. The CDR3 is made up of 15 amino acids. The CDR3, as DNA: TGTGCCAGCACCACTGGACAGGGCCGCAATCAGCCCCAGCATTTT. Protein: CASTTGQGRNQPQHF.

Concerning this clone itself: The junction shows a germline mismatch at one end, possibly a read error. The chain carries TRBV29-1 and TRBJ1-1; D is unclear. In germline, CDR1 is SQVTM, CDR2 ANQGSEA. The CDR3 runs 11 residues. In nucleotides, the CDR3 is TGCAGCGTCGCGACTTCCACTCAAGCTTTCTTT. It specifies CSVATSTQAFF.

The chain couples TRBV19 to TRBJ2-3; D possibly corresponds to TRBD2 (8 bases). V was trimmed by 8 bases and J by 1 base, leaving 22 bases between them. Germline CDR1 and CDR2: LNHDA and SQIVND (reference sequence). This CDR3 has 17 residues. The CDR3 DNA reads TGTGCCAGTGGAGGGGGCCTAGCGGGTCTGGGCACAGATACGCAGTATTTT. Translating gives CASGGGLAGLGTDTQYF. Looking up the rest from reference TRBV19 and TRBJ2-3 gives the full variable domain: DGGITQSPKYLFRKEGQNVTLSCEQNLNHDAMYWYRQDPGQGLRLIYYSQIVNDFQKGDIAEGYSVSREKKESFPLTVTSAQKNPTAFYLCASGGGLAGLGTDTQYFGPGTRLTVL.

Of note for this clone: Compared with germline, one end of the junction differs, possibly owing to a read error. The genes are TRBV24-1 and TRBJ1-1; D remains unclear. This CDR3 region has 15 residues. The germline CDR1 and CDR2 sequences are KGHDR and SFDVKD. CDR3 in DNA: TGTGCCACCAGTGGTTTGGGCACCCTGAACACTGAAGCTTTCTTT. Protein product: CATSGLGTLNTEAFF.

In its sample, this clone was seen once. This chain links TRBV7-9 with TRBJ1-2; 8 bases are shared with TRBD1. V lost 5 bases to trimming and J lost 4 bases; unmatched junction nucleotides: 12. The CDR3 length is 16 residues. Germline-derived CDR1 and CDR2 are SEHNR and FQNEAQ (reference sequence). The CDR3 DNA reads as TGTGCCAGCAGCCTACACCAGGGGGCAGGAGGCTATGGCTACACCTTC. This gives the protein CASSLHQGAGGYGYTF. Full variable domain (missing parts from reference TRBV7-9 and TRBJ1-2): DTGVSQNPRHKITKRGQNVTFRCDPISEHNRLYWYRQTLGQGPEFLTYFQNEAQLEKSRLLSDRFSAERPKGSFSTLEIQRTEQGDSAMYLCASSLHQGAGGYGYTFGSGTRLTVV.

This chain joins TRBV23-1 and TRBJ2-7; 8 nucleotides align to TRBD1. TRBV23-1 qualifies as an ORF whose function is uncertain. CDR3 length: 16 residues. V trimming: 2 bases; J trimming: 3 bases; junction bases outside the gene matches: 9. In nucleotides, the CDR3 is TGCGCCAGCAGTCAACTTGGGACAGGAACTAACTACGAGCAGTACTTC. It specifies CASSQLGTGTNYEQYF.

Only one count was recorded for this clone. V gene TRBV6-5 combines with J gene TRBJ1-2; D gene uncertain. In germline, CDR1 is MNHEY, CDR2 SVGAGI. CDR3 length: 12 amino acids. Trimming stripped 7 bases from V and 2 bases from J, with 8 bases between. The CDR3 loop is CASTGWNYGYTF. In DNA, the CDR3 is TGTGCCAGCACGGGGTGGAACTATGGCTACACCTTC.

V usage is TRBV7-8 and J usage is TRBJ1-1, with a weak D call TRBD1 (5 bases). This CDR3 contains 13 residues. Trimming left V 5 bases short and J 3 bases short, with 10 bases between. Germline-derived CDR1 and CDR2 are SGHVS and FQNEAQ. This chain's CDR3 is CASSQATDTEAFF. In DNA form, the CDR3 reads TGTGCCAGCAGCCAAGCGACAGACACTGAAGCTTTCTTT.